This T cell receptor (beta chain) was captured by sequencing in a study of CXCR3-negative and CXCR3-positive naive CD8 T cells. CDR3 length: 11 residues. The germline V gene has CDR1 MNHEY and CDR2 SVGEGT. A CD45RO-CCR7+CD27+CD95- phenotype identified naive CD8+ T cells. By frequency, this clonotype is medium-sized. Its cognate antigen is unknown. General study findings and limits: Comparably high diversity was seen in both naive subsets, and much lower diversity in memory CD8+ cells. Naive CXCR3-positive cells had TRB CDR3s more hydrophobic than those of CXCR3-negative naive cells.

5' RACE that incorporated UMI labels was used to prepare the TRB cDNA libraries. TCRdb re-called the 5' RACE reads; one entry per CDR3 protein, DNA not given. This table holds 50,000 to 55,000 distinct CDR3 sequences. This sequence originates from a human donor in good health. Some clones in this sample may be carry-over from other donors' samples. Sequenced material: naive CXCR3- CD8+ T cells from blood. The subset is: CD45RO-CCR7+CD27+CD95- naive CD8+ T cells lacking CXCR3 (TNR3-). The chain couples TRBV6-2 or TRBV6-3 to TRBJ2-1. CDR3 region: CASRVYNEQFF.